Presented here are 15 T cell receptor beta chains from one specimen sequenced in a study of shared clonotypes between healthy human individuals. TCRdb's table, derived via immunoSEQ multiplex PCR, lists solely in-frame clones and lacks some. Of 1,100,000 or so clones detected, 78% appear once; the ten largest clones hold approximately 0.5%. Source material: memory CD4+ T cells from PBMCs. Noted subset: CD45RA-negative fraction. The receptors were sampled from a man younger than 30 in good health. Some clones in this sample may be carry-over from other donors' samples.

The J gene is TRBJ2-4, the V gene TRBV6-5; no clear D gene. The CDR3 is 14 residues long. The germline V gene encodes CDR1 MNHEY and CDR2 SVGAGI. V dropped 6 bases and J dropped 0 bases, with 9 bases sitting between them. CDR3 coding DNA: TGTGCCAGCAGACCGATCCTAGCCAAAAACATTCAGTACTTC. This gives the protein CASRPILAKNIQYF.

The V call is TRBV19, the J call TRBJ1-1, with unresolved D. Germline CDR1 reads LNHDA; CDR2 reads SQIVND (reference sequence). The CDR3 runs 17 residues. V dropped 9 bases and J dropped 4 bases, with 27 bases sitting between them. The CDR3 sequence: CARGRVIVGFGRTEAFF. Written as DNA, the CDR3 is TGTGCCAGGGGCCGTGTGATCGTAGGGTTTGGTCGCACTGAAGCTTTCTTT.

This chain connects TRBV18 to TRBJ1-2; perhaps TRBD1 as D (5 bases). CDR1 KGHSH and CDR2 LQKENI come from the germline V gene. The V and J ends lost 1 base and 6 bases respectively, with 12 bases between them. There are 14 residues in the CDR3. The CDR3 DNA reads TGTGCCAGCTCACCACTCTCAGGGTCCCATGGCTACACCTTC. Translated: CASSPLSGSHGYTF.

This clone was observed a few times. The chain combines TRBV28 with TRBJ2-3, with TRBD2 matching over 11 bases. The junction had 10 bases not matched to a gene; V was cut back by 4 bases and J by 7 bases. The CDR3 consists of 16 residues. Germline CDR1 reads MDHEN; CDR2 reads SYDVKM. The CDR3, as DNA: TGTGCCAGCAGTTCCACCGGGACTAGCGGTTTGTATACGCAGTATTTT. Encoded protein: CASSSTGTSGLYTQYF.

The rearrangement uses TRBV5-1 and TRBJ2-1; tentatively, D is TRBD1 (6 bases). The length of the CDR3 is 15 residues. Germline CDR1 SGHRS, CDR2 YFSETQ. The germline V and J ends were trimmed by 0 bases and 6 bases, with 13 bases remaining between them. The CDR3 coding sequence is TGCGCCAGCAGCTTGGGGGACACCCCCAGCAATGAGCAGTTCTTC. Translation: CASSLGDTPSNEQFF. Complete variable domain (other parts from reference TRBV5-1 and TRBJ2-1): KAGVTQTPRYLIKTRGQQVTLSCSPISGHRSVSWYQQTPGQGLQFLFEYFSETQRNKGNFPGRFSGRQFSNSRSEMNVSTLELGDSALYLCASSLGDTPSNEQFFGPGTRLTVL.

The chain couples TRBV11-2 to TRBJ2-1; TRBD2 aligns across 8 bases. V was pared by 2 bases and J by 9 bases, with 9 bases of the junction left unmatched. Germline V CDR1 and CDR2: SGHAT, FQNNGV. CDR3 length equals 15 residues. The CDR3 spells CASSLLPAGVGEQFF. The CDR3 DNA sequence: TGTGCCAGCAGCTTATTGCCAGCGGGAGTAGGTGAGCAGTTCTTC.

Remarks on this clone: The sample has other DNA sequences that encode this CDR3 too. The V gene is TRBV6-6, the J gene TRBJ1-5; no clear D. Trimming shortened V by 0 bases and J by 4 bases, and 7 bases separated the two germline ends. CDR1 is MNHNY and CDR2 is SVGAGI in the germline V gene (reference sequence). This CDR3 has 14 residues. This chain's CDR3 is CASSYSRSNQPQHF. CDR3 bases: TGTGCCAGCAGTTACTCGAGAAGTAATCAGCCCCAGCATTTT.

This clone was recorded once. This sequence joins TRBV27 and TRBJ1-2; D unresolved. The length of the CDR3 is 12 residues. Trimming took off 5 bases at V and 2 bases at J, with 6 bases between the two ends. Germline-derived CDR1 and CDR2 are MNHEY and SMNVEV (reference sequence). DNA for the CDR3: TGTGCCAGCAGTCCCGGAAACTATGGCTACACCTTC. Translated, it gives CASSPGNYGYTF.

The rearrangement links TRBV6-5 to TRBJ1-2, with D maybe TRBD1 (6 bases). This CDR3 spans 13 amino acids. Germline CDR1 reads MNHEY; CDR2 reads SVGAGI. Trimming left V 7 bases short and J 2 bases short, with 11 bases between. CDR3 in amino acids: CASTTGQNYGYTF. For the CDR3, the DNA is TGTGCCAGCACCACAGGGCAGAACTATGGCTACACCTTC.

This clone appeared a single time. J is TRBJ2-5 and V is TRBV5-4, with no clear D. CDR3 length: 12 residues. Per germline, CDR1 SGHNT and CDR2 YYREEE (reference sequence). Trimming pared 0 bases from V and 7 bases from J, leaving 7 bases between. The CDR3 spells CASSLGEATQYF. The CDR3 DNA is TGTGCCAGCAGCTTGGGAGAGGCGACCCAGTACTTC.

The chain has TRBV7-2 and TRBJ2-5; D may be TRBD1 or TRBD2 (7 bases each). Between the trimmed V and J ends, which lost 4 bases and 6 bases, there was a span of 24 bases. This CDR3 is 17 amino acids long. Germline V gene sequence: CDR1 SGHTA, CDR2 FQGNSA. This CDR3 reads CASSSQGGGGLWKTQYF. As DNA, the CDR3 is TGTGCCAGCAGCTCCCAAGGGGGCGGGGGCCTTTGGAAGACCCAGTACTTC.

This chain joins TRBV6-6 and TRBJ2-2; perhaps TRBD2 as D (6 bases). The germline V gene encodes CDR1 MNHNY and CDR2 SVGAGI (reference sequence). This CDR3 comprises 16 residues. The V and J ends lost 2 bases and 4 bases respectively, with 14 bases between them. CDR3: CASSYVAGRGTGELFF. The CDR3 DNA is TGTGCCAGCAGTTACGTGGCGGGGCGCGGCACCGGGGAGCTGTTTTTT.

V and J are TRBV18 and TRBJ2-5; a possible D gene is TRBD1 (6 bases). Germline V lookup: CDR1 KGHSH, CDR2 LQKENI. This CDR3 has 16 amino acids. Trimming cost V 3 bases and J 4 bases, with 18 bases left between them. CDR3 sequence: CASSPFTGSRGETQYF. The CDR3 coding sequence is TGTGCCAGCTCACCGTTTACAGGGTCGAGGGGAGAGACCCAGTACTTC.

This rearrangement joins TRBV6-1 to TRBJ2-3, with D perhaps matching TRBD2 (7 bases). CDR1 and CDR2 (germline): MNHNS, SASEGT. CDR3 length: 14 residues. V lost 6 bases and J 3 bases, leaving 13 bases between the germline ends. The DNA for the CDR3 is TGTGCCAGCAGGGCCGGGGGGACAACAGATACGCAGTATTTT. It is translated as CASRAGGTTDTQYF.

In this sample, this clone turned up a few times. The chain links TRBV9 to TRBJ1-1; 7 nucleotides line up with TRBD1. The ends lost 3 bases at V and 5 bases at J; junction bases unmatched: 10. The CDR3 covers 15 residues. Germline CDR1 reads SGDLS; CDR2 reads YYNGEE. The CDR3 DNA follows: TGTGCCAGCAGCGATCTTCCGGGGACAGAGACTGAAGCTTTCTTT. The encoded protein is CASSDLPGTETEAFF.